This T cell receptor (beta chain) is drawn from a study of OX40 agonist ivuxolimab in advanced cancers. Across the study: The diagnoses of dose-escalation patients were hepatocellular carcinoma, melanoma, renal cell or head and neck cancer.

Findings and caveats of the study: Partial responders dosed at 0.1-3.0 mg/kg displayed clonal expansion ranking among the lowest.

The CDR3 runs 11 residues. CDR1 is SQVTM, CDR2 ANQGSEA, per germline. Worth noting for this clone: Its antigen is unknown.

Some clones are missing from TCRdb's copy, which holds only in-frame ones; the method was immunoSEQ multiplex PCR. This table has tens of thousands of clones, around 74% appearing once. V and J are TRBV29-1 and TRBJ1-1; a weak D match, TRBD1 (6 bases). This material consisted of CD4+ or CD8+ T cells sorted from blood, taken in a trial of the OX40 agonist ivuxolimab. The sequence came from an adult with an advanced solid tumor such as melanoma, head and neck, liver or kidney cancer. The CDR3 region is CRADRNTEAFF. The DNA for the CDR3 is TGCAGGGCGGACAGGAACACTGAAGCTTTCTTT.